These 2 T cell receptor beta chains originate from one sample sequenced in a study of blood T cell repertoires in COVID-19. Generated by immunoSEQ multiplex PCR, the TCRdb table keeps only in-frame clones and is missing some. This table holds approximately 140,000 clones, approximately 90% found once. The sequencing sample was made of peripheral blood. The receptor set was obtained from a man aged 18 to 35 with COVID-19, enrolled during active disease.

The chain carries TRBV20-1 and TRBJ1-1, with D uncertain. The CDR3 runs to 13 residues. Germline assignment: CDR1 DFQATT and CDR2 SNEGSKA (reference sequence). V was trimmed by 3 bases and J by 0 bases, leaving 8 bases between them. CDR3: CSASLSLNTEAFF. Written as DNA, the CDR3 is TGCAGTGCTAGTCTCAGTTTGAACACTGAAGCTTTCTTT.

The chain has TRBV18 and TRBJ2-1; D is possibly TRBD2 (6 bases). The CDR3 length is 18 residues. Trimming shortened V by 5 bases and J by 0 bases, and 20 bases separated the two germline ends. In germline, CDR1 is KGHSH, CDR2 LQKENI. CDR3 region: CASSVRRPAGPSYNEQFF. In nucleotides, the CDR3 is TGTGCCAGCTCAGTTAGAAGGCCAGCGGGCCCCTCCTACAATGAGCAGTTCTTC.